This T cell receptor beta chain was captured by sequencing in a study of blood T cell repertoires in COVID-19. Across the study: Material from acute and convalescent COVID-19 was sourced from the United States, Italy and Spain. PBMCs, B-cell-depleted T cells, or T cells provided the cDNA or gDNA that made up the material.

CDR3 size: 14 residues. CDR1 is SGHTA, CDR2 FQGNSA, per germline. J gave up 2 bases and V 5 bases, and 3 bases lay outside the gene matches. As originally analysed: Nucleated cell number was recorded as an estimate derived from reference gene primer amplification. Measured with immunoSEQ multiplex PCR; TCRdb has only the in-frame clones, and not every one. D and trimming come from the DNA, and the V and J calls and clone size come from that table. The sample consists of some 250,000 clones, over 70% of them appearing once. V and J are TRBV7-2 and TRBJ2-5; 9 positions agree with TRBD1. The sequence came from an elderly woman with acute or convalescent COVID-19. Material: peripheral blood. The CDR3 DNA is TGTGCCAGCAGCCACGGGACAGGGCAAGAGACCCAGTACTTC. This codes for CASSHGTGQETQYF.